This T cell receptor beta chain was documented in a study of graft-versus-host responses after intestinal transplantation. Whole-study context: Each of the recipients got a multivisceral, liver-intestinal, or isolated intestinal transplant.

Repertoires were generated with immunoSEQ multiplex PCR, while TCRdb's copy carries only in-frame clones and drops some. Counted here are 55,000 to 85,000 clones, around 89% occurring once; the ten biggest clones make up just under 2.5%. A word on this clone: What it recognizes is unknown.

The CDR3 is 16 residues long. Germline V lookup: CDR1 SGHVS, CDR2 FQNEAQ. V lost 1 base, J lost 3 bases, and 4 bases stayed unmatched. Whole-study findings and limits: With peak circulating GvH clone levels came an association with early post-transplant HvG declines. GvH clones surfaced in recipient marrow, some emerging earlier in ileum or blood. Allograft clonal ratios (graft-versus-host to host-versus-graft) were high in patients who had graft-donor T cell macrochimerism.

The rearrangement uses TRBV7-8 and TRBJ2-7, with TRBD2 matching 12 bases. The receptor's source is a human donor who received an intestinal transplant. Sample: unstimulated CD8+ T cells sorted from spleen or lymph node cells, taken before intestinal transplant. CDR3 region: CASSLVQGLAGYEQYF. The CDR3 nucleotides are TGTGCCAGCAGCTTAGTCCAGGGACTAGCGGGCTACGAGCAGTACTTC. The full variable domain, its missing parts supplied by reference TRBV7-8 and TRBJ2-7, is GAGVSQSPRYKVAKRGQDVALRCDPISGHVSLFWYQQALGQGPEFLTYFQNEAQLDKSGLPSDRFFAERPEGSVSTLKIQRTQQEDSAVYLCASSLVQGLAGYEQYFGPGTRLTVT.